The clone carrying this T cell receptor beta chain was observed a few times. This sample is drawn from a study of cytotoxic CD8 clonotypes in ibrutinib-treated CLL. Sequencing used immunoSEQ multiplex PCR; TCRdb keeps in-frame clones, though not all of them. The top ten clones hold around 5% of a sample with about 84,000 clones, about 86% of them seen once. The germline V and J ends were trimmed by 0 bases and 4 bases, with 10 bases remaining between them. Per germline, CDR1 SGHTA and CDR2 FQGNSA. There are 15 residues in the CDR3. Sequences were derived from PBMCs, sampled before ibrutinib treatment. The receptor was derived from a human donor with chronic lymphocytic leukemia. The chain carries TRBV7-2 and TRBJ2-1; no definite D call. The CDR3 bases are TGTGCCAGCAGCTTAGCCCTTGGGGAATACAATGAGCAGTTCTTC. Its protein product is CASSLALGEYNEQFF.